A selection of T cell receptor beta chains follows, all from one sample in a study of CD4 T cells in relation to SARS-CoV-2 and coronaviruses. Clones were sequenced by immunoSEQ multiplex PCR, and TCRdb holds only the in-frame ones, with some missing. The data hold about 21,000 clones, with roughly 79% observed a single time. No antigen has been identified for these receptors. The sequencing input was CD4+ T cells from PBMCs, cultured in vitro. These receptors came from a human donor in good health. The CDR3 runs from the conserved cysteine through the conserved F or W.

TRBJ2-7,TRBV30,CAANGGGQYEQYF
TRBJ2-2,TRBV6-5,CASTWGRELTGELFF
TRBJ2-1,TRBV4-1,CASSQENSGRAVYNEQFF
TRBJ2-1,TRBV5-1,CASSLRQGTNEQFF
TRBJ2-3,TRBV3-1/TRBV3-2,CASSQDGASGRVTDTQYF
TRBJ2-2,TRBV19,CASSIPPAWREMYTGELFF
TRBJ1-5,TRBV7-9,CASRNSNQPQHF
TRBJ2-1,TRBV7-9,CASSSTDTSSYNEQFF
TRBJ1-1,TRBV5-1,CASSLGDRGWDTEAFF
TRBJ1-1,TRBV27,CASSLFRGTEAFF
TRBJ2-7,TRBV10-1,CASLCLGGPYEQYF
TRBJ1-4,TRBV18,CASSRTGWVEKLFF
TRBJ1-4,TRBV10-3,CAISVSPVGQAATNEKLFF
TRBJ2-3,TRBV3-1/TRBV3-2,CASSNPGTDTQYF
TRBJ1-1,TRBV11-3,CASSSGLDTEAFF
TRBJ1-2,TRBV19,CAILPLSRDRGWGRNGYTF
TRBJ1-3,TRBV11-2,CASSLEDNPSGNTIYF
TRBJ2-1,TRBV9,CASSPTTGLLGNEQFF
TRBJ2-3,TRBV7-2,CASSLGQRTDTQYF
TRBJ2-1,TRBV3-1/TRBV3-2,CASSQDSRRNEQFF
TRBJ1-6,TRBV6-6,CASSYWQGNSPLHF
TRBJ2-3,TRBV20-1,CSASRPSGPWDTQYF
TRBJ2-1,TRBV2,CASTITRTSGRSMEQFF
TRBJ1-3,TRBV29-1,CSVEELPDAAGNTIYF
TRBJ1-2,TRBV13,CASSRTPGTDYGYTF
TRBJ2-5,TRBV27,CASSFGYQETQYF
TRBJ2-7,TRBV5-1,CASSLTPRDYEQYF
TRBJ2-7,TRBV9,CASSPPQGIHEQYF